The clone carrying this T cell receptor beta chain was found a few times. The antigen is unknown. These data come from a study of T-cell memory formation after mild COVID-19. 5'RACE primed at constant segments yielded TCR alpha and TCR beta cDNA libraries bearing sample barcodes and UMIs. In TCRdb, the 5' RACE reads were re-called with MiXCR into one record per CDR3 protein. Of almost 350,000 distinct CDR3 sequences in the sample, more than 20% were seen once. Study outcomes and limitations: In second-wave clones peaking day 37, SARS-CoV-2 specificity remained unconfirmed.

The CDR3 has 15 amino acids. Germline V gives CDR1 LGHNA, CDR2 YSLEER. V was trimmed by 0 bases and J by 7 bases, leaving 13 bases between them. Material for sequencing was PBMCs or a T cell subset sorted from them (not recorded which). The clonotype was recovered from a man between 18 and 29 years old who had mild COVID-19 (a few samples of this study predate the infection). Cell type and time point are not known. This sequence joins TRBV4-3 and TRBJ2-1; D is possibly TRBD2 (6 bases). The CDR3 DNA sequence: TGCGCCAGCAGCCAAGATAGGGGACTGAGGAATGAGCAGTTCTTC. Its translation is CASSQDRGLRNEQFF.